This T cell receptor beta chain was captured by sequencing in a study of blood T cell repertoires in COVID-19. TCRdb's table, derived via immunoSEQ multiplex PCR, lists solely in-frame clones and lacks some. In the table there are 250,000 to 300,000 clones, just under 90% of which are singletons. This CDR3 comprises 16 residues. CDR1 and CDR2 from the germline V gene are SGHDT and YYEEEE. V shed 1 base, J shed 5 bases, and the junction held 7 bases outside the gene matches. Sequences were obtained from PBMCs or T cells enriched from blood (not recorded which). The gene calls are TRBV5-6 and TRBJ1-4; 8 bases align to TRBD1. The clonotype was recovered from a woman between 55 and 75 years old who had recovered from COVID-19. CDR3 in DNA: TGTGCCAGCAGCTTGTGGCAGACAGGGGAGAATGAAAAACTGTTTTTT. This encodes CASSLWQTGENEKLFF.